The 22 T cell receptor beta chains below come from one sample, sequenced in a study of shared clonotypes between healthy human individuals. Using immunoSEQ multiplex PCR, the repertoire was profiled, and TCRdb retains in-frame clones only, with some absent. The data show about 1.1 million clones, approximately 78% seen once. Sequenced material: memory CD4+ T cells from PBMCs. The sample's subset: CD45RA-negative fraction. The source is a man aged 18-30 years in good health. Some clones in this sample may be carry-over from other donors' samples.

This chain uses TRBV10-3 with TRBJ2-3; 11 positions match TRBD2. This CDR3 has 16 amino acids. V was pared by 5 bases and J by 6 bases, with 10 bases of the junction left unmatched. Germline lookup yields CDR1 ENHRY and CDR2 SYGVKD. CDR3 in amino acids: CAISPTSGMTSDTQYF. The CDR3 bases are TGTGCCATCAGTCCGACTAGCGGGATGACTTCTGATACGCAGTATTTT.

V gene TRBV7-2 combines with J gene TRBJ2-1, with D tentatively TRBD2 (5 bases). Germline lookup yields CDR1 SGHTA and CDR2 FQGNSA. Trimming left V 4 bases short and J 0 bases short, with 10 bases between. The CDR3 is made up of 15 amino acids. CDR3 bases: TGTGCCAGCAGCTGGGGTAGCGCCTCCTACAATGAGCAGTTCTTC. Encoded protein: CASSWGSASYNEQFF.

This chain connects TRBV29-1 to TRBJ1-1; TRBD1 aligns across 11 bases. Germline loops: CDR1 SQVTM, CDR2 ANQGSEA. The CDR3 spans 14 residues. V dropped 4 bases and J dropped 11; count of bases not matched to a gene: 12. The CDR3 reads CSVVPGQGDFRAFF. In nucleotides, the CDR3 is TGCAGCGTTGTCCCGGGACAGGGGGATTTCAGGGCTTTCTTT.

The chain is built from TRBV19 and TRBJ2-2; D is possibly TRBD1 (6 bases). Trimming shortened V by 6 bases and J by 2 bases, and 16 bases separated the two germline ends. The germline V gene has CDR1 LNHDA and CDR2 SQIVND (reference sequence). The CDR3 is 16 residues long. CDR3 nucleotide sequence: TGTGCCAGTAGCCTACCCCGGACAGACAACACCGGGGAGCTGTTTTTT. It specifies CASSLPRTDNTGELFF. Complete variable domain (other parts from reference TRBV19 and TRBJ2-2): DGGITQSPKYLFRKEGQNVTLSCEQNLNHDAMYWYRQDPGQGLRLIYYSQIVNDFQKGDIAEGYSVSREKKESFPLTVTSAQKNPTAFYLCASSLPRTDNTGELFFGEGSRLTVL.

This chain uses TRBV6-6 with TRBJ2-1, with 9 bases fitting TRBD2. The V segment lost 7 bases and the J segment 8 bases; nucleotides outside the gene matches: 15. This CDR3 spans 16 amino acids. Germline V CDR1 and CDR2: MNHNY, SVGAGI (reference sequence). The CDR3 spells CASTPRGVAGEYEQFF. The CDR3 region has the DNA TGTGCCAGCACCCCACGAGGGGTAGCGGGAGAATATGAGCAGTTCTTC.

The genes are TRBV6-1 and TRBJ1-5; TRBD1 matches 7 bases. The CDR3 contains 16 residues. Germline loops: CDR1 MNHNS, CDR2 SASEGT. J gave up 2 bases and V 2 bases, and 6 bases lay outside the gene matches. Written as DNA, the CDR3 is TGTGCCAGCAGTGAAAGTACAGGGGTGGGCAATCAGCCCCAGCATTTT. This encodes CASSESTGVGNQPQHF.

This clone is a singleton in its sample. The chain carries TRBV9 and TRBJ2-3; D gene unclear. The CDR3 covers 14 residues. Germline CDR1 is SGDLS and CDR2 is YYNGEE. V shed 4 bases and J shed 1 base, with 10 bases lying between them. For the CDR3, the DNA is TGTGCCAGCAGCCCAGCCGGCGGCACAGATACGCAGTATTTT. Translation gives CASSPAGGTDTQYF.

This clone was found a few times. V and J are TRBV30 and TRBJ1-1, with 7 positions matching TRBD1. The CDR3 covers 14 residues. The trim removed 3 bases at V and 2 bases at J, leaving 6 bases unmatched. The V gene's germline CDR1 is GTSNPN and CDR2 SVGIG (reference sequence). For the CDR3, the DNA is TGTGCCTGGAGGCCGACAGGGACCAACACTGAAGCTTTCTTT. It is translated as CAWRPTGTNTEAFF.

This clone was observed a single time. V and J are TRBV29-1 and TRBJ2-6; D call uncertain. CDR3 size: 13 residues. The germline CDR1 and CDR2 sequences are SQVTM and ANQGSEA. Between the trimmed V and J ends, which lost 7 bases and 4 bases, there was a span of 11 bases. The CDR3, as DNA: TGCAGCGCTATGGAAGCAGGGGCCAACGTCCTGACTTTC. This gives the protein CSAMEAGANVLTF.

The chain combines TRBV7-8 with TRBJ1-2, with D perhaps TRBD1 (6 bases). CDR3 length: 16 residues. Trimming removed 5 bases at V and 0 bases at J, with 16 bases between. Germline V gives CDR1 SGHVS, CDR2 FQNEAQ. The CDR3 DNA reads TGTGCCAGCAGCCCTGGGGGGGGGCTAGCTAACTATGGCTACACCTTC. Protein product: CASSPGGGLANYGYTF.

The genes are TRBV11-1 and TRBJ2-3; 9 bases are shared with TRBD2. Per the germline V gene, CDR1 is SGHAT and CDR2 is FQDESV (reference sequence). The CDR3 runs to 17 residues. V lost 2 bases, J lost 2 bases, and 8 bases stayed unmatched. The DNA of the CDR3 is TGTGCCAGCAGCTTAAATCCGCGGGAGGGCCCCACAGATACGCAGTATTTT. As protein: CASSLNPREGPTDTQYF.

Concerning this clone: The same CDR3 can be traced to other DNA sequences in this sample. The chain couples TRBV28 to TRBJ1-2; TRBD1 aligns across 7 bases. Unmatched junction bases numbered 2, after V lost 3 bases and J lost 4 bases. Germline lookup yields CDR1 MDHEN and CDR2 SYDVKM. This CDR3 has 13 amino acids. CDR3 residues: CASSFRGFYGYTF. The DNA of the CDR3 is TGTGCCAGCAGTTTCAGGGGGTTCTATGGCTACACCTTC.

The V and J genes are TRBV7-3 and TRBJ1-6; perhaps TRBD1 as D (6 bases). The CDR3 has 15 residues. Deletions cut 5 bases from V and 7 bases from J, with 15 bases between. Germline-derived CDR1 and CDR2 are SGHTA and FQGTGA. The CDR3 sequence is CASSALGGQNSPLHF. CDR3 DNA sequence: TGTGCCAGCAGCGCCCTTGGGGGGCAGAATTCACCCCTCCACTTT.

The genes are TRBV7-3 and TRBJ2-1; D is possibly TRBD2 (6 bases). There are 15 residues in the CDR3. Trimming shortened V by 4 bases and J by 3 bases, and 13 bases separated the two germline ends. CDR1 and CDR2 (germline): SGHTA, FQGTGA. CDR3 in DNA: TGTGCCAGCAGCTCTCAGCGGAGGGACTACAATGAGCAGTTCTTC. Protein product: CASSSQRRDYNEQFF.

The rearrangement links TRBV28 to TRBJ2-1; D unclear. Germline V gene data show CDR1 as MDHEN and CDR2 as SYDVKM. V lost 6 bases to trimming and J lost 8 bases, with 11 bases between them. The CDR3 runs to 12 residues. CDR3 region: CASRQSRDEQFF. CDR3 nucleotide sequence: TGTGCCAGCAGACAGTCTAGGGATGAGCAGTTCTTC.

A few counts support this clone. The chain recombines TRBV11-1 with TRBJ1-2; no reliable D call. The CDR3 has 14 amino acids. The germline CDR1 and CDR2 sequences are SGHAT and FQDESV (reference sequence). Trimming left V 2 bases short and J 1 base short, with 8 bases between. CDR3 protein: CASSLSTGNYGYTF. DNA of the CDR3: TGTGCCAGCAGCTTATCGACGGGTAACTATGGCTACACCTTC.

The rearrangement links TRBV9 to TRBJ2-1, with D perhaps TRBD2 (6 bases). The CDR3 totals 15 residues. The germline V and J ends were trimmed by 4 bases and 0 bases, with 11 bases remaining between them. Looked up from germline, CDR1 is SGDLS and CDR2 is YYNGEE. The CDR3 DNA is TGTGCCAGCAGCTCACGGGGGTACTCCTACAATGAGCAGTTCTTC. Protein product: CASSSRGYSYNEQFF.

To note about this clone: This sample also contains other DNA sequences that code for the same CDR3. The chain is built from TRBV19 and TRBJ1-1; 10 bases fit TRBD1. CDR3 length: 13 amino acids. The V and J ends lost 8 bases and 7 bases, in that order; junction bases with no gene match: 7. The germline gives CDR1 LNHDA, CDR2 SQIVND (reference sequence). The CDR3 protein is CASSRQGAGEAFF. CDR3 DNA sequence: TGTGCCAGTTCCCGACAGGGGGCGGGTGAAGCTTTCTTT. Full variable domain (remainder filled in from reference TRBV19 and TRBJ1-1): DGGITQSPKYLFRKEGQNVTLSCEQNLNHDAMYWYRQDPGQGLRLIYYSQIVNDFQKGDIAEGYSVSREKKESFPLTVTSAQKNPTAFYLCASSRQGAGEAFFGQGTRLTVV.

The chain carries TRBV6-5 and TRBJ2-5; D possibly corresponds to TRBD2 (6 bases). Germline values: CDR1 MNHEY, CDR2 SVGAGI. CDR3 length: 14 amino acids. The V gene lost 0 bases and the J gene lost 5 bases, with 10 bases spanning the gap. This CDR3 reads CASSYSGGGETQYF. The CDR3 DNA reads as TGTGCCAGCAGTTACTCGGGAGGTGGCGAGACCCAGTACTTC.

The chain recombines TRBV18 with TRBJ2-5; the match to TRBD1 covers 7 bases. The CDR3 length is 15 residues. Germline-derived CDR1 and CDR2 are KGHSH and LQKENI. V lost 3 bases, J lost 4 bases, and 8 bases stayed unmatched. The CDR3 is CASSPDLTGRETQYF. CDR3 nucleotide sequence: TGTGCCAGCTCACCTGACCTGACAGGGCGAGAGACCCAGTACTTC.

V gene TRBV5-1 combines with J gene TRBJ2-5; weak D call: TRBD2 (6 bases). From germline, CDR1 is SGHRS and CDR2 YFSETQ. Trimming shortened V by 0 bases and J by 5 bases, and 14 bases separated the two germline ends. The CDR3 loop spans 15 amino acids. The CDR3 spells CASSLEAGPQETQYF. In nucleotides, the CDR3 is TGCGCCAGCAGCTTGGAAGCGGGTCCCCAGGAGACCCAGTACTTC.

In DNA, the CDR3 is TGCGCCAGCAGCTTGGTGGCCCAGGGACAGGCGGTGAACACTGAAGCTTTCTTT. This codes for CASSLVAQGQAVNTEAFF. V is TRBV5-1 and J is TRBJ1-1; 8 bases fit TRBD1. The germline gives CDR1 SGHRS, CDR2 YFSETQ. The CDR3 has 18 residues. The V segment lost 0 bases and the J segment 0 bases; nucleotides outside the gene matches: 10.